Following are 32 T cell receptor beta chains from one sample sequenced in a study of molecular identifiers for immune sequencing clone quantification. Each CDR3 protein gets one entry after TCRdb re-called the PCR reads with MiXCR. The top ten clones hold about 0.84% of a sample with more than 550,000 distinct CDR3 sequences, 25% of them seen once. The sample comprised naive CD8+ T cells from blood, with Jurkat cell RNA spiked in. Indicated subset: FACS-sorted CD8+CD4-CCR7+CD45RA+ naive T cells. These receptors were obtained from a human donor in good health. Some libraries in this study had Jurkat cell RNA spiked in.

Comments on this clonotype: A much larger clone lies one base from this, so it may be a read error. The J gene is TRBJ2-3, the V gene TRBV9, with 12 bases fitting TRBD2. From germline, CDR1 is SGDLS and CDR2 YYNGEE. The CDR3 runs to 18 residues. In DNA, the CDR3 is TGTGCCAGCAGCCCCCACGGAGGACTAGCGGGGTTGGGAGATCCGCAGTATTTT. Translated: CASSPHGGLAGLGDPQYF.

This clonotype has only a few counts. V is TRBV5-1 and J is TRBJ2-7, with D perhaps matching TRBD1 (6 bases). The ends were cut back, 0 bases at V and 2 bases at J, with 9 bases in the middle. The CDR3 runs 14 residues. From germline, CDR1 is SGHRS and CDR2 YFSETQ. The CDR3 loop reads CASSLAGETYEQYF. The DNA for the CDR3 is TGCGCCAGCAGCTTGGCAGGGGAGACCTACGAGCAGTACTTC.

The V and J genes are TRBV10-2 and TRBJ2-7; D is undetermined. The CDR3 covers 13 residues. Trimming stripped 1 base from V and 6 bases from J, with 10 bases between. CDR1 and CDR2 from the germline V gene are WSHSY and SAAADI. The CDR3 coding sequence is TGCGCCAGCAGTGAGTTGGCCAGCCCCGAGCAGTACTTC. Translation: CASSELASPEQYF.

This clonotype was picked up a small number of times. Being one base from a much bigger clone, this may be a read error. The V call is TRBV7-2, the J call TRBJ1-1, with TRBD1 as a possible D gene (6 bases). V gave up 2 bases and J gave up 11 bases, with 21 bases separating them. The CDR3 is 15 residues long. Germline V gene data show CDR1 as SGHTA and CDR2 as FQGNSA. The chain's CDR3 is CASSLITGSLRAAFF. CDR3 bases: TGTGCCAGCAGCTTAATTACAGGGTCCCTTCGAGCGGCTTTCTTT.

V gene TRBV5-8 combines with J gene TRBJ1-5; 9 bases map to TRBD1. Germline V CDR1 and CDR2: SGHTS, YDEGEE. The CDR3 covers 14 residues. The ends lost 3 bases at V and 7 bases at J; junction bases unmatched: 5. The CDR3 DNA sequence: TGTGCCAGCAGCTGGACAGGGGTGGAGCAGCCCCAGCATTTT. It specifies CASSWTGVEQPQHF.

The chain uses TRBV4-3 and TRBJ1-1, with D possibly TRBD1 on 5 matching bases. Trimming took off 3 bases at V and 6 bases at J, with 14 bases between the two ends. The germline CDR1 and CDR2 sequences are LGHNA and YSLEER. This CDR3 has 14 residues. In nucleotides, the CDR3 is TGCGCCAGCAGCCATAGGGGCGGGGACGCTGAAGCTTTCTTT. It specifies CASSHRGGDAEAFF.

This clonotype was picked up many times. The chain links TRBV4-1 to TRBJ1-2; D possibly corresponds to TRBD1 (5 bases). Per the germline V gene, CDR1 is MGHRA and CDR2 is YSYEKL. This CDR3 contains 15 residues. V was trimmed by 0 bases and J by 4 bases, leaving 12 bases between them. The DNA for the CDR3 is TGCGCCAGCAGCCAAGACCCTTCGACAGCCTATGGCTACACCTTC. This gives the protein CASSQDPSTAYGYTF.

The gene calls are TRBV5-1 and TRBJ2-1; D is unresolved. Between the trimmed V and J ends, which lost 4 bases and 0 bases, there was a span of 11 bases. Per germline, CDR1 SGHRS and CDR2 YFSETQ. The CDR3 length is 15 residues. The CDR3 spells CASSQGVGSYNEQFF. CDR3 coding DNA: TGCGCCAGCAGCCAAGGCGTGGGCTCCTACAATGAGCAGTTCTTC. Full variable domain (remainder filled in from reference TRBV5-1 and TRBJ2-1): KAGVTQTPRYLIKTRGQQVTLSCSPISGHRSVSWYQQTPGQGLQFLFEYFSETQRNKGNFPGRFSGRQFSNSRSEMNVSTLELGDSALYLCASSQGVGSYNEQFFGPGTRLTVL.

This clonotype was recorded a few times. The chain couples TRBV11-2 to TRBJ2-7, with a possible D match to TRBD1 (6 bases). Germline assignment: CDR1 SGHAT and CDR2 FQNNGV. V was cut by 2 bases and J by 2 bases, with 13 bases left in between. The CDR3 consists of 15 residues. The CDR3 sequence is CASSLWRTAAYEQYF. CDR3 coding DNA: TGTGCCAGCAGCTTATGGCGGACAGCGGCCTACGAGCAGTACTTC.

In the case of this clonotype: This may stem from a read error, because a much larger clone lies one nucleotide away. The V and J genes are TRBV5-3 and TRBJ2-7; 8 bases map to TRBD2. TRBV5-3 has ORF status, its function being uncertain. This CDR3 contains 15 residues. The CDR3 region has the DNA TGTGCCAGCAGCTTGACTCGGGAGGGACCCTACGAGCAGTACTTC. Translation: CASSLTREGPYEQYF.

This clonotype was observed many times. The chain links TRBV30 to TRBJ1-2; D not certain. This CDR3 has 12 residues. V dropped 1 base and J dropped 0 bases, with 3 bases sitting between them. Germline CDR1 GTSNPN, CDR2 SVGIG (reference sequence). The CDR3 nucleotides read TGTGCCTGGAGTGCAACTAACTATGGCTACACCTTC. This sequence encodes CAWSATNYGYTF.

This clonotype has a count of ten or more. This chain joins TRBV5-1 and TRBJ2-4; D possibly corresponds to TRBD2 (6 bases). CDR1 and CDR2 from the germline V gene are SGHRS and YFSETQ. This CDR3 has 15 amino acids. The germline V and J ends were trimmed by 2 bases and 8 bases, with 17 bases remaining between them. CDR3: CASSLGEVSTDIQYF. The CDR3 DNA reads TGCGCCAGCAGCTTAGGGGAGGTCAGTACGGACATTCAGTACTTC.

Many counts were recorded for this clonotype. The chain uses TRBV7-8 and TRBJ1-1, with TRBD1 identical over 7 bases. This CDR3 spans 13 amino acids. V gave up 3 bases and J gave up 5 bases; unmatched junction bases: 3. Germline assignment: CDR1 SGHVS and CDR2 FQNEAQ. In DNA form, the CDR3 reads TGTGCCAGCAGCTTCCAACAGGGGACTGAAGCTTTCTTT. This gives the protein CASSFQQGTEAFF.

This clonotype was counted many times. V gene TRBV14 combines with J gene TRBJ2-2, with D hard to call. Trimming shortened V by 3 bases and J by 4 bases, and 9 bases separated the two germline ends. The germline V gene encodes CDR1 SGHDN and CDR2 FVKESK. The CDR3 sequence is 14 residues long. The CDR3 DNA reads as TGTGCCAGCAGCCAGGTTACCGTCACCGGGGAGCTGTTTTTT. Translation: CASSQVTVTGELFF.

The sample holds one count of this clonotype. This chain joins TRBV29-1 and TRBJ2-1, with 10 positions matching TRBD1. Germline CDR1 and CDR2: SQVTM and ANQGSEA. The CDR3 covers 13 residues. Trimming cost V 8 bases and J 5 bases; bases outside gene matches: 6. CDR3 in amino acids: CSTTGTGDNEQFF. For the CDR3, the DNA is TGCAGCACCACCGGGACAGGGGACAATGAGCAGTTCTTC.

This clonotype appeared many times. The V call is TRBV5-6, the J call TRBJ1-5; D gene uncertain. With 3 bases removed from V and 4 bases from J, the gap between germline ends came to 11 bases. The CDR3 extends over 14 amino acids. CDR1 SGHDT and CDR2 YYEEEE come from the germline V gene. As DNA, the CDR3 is TGTGCCAGCAGCTACCGCGGAACGAATCAGCCCCAGCATTTT. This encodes CASSYRGTNQPQHF.

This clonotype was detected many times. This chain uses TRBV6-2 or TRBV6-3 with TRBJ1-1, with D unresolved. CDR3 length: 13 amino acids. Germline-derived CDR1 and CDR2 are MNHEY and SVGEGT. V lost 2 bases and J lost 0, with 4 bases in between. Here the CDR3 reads CASSYVLNTEAFF. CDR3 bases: TGTGCCAGCAGTTACGTGTTGAACACTGAAGCTTTCTTT.

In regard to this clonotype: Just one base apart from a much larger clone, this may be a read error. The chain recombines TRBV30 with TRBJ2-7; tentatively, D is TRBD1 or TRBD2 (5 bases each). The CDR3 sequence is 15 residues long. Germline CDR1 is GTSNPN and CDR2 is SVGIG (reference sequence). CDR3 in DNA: TGTGCCTGGAGTCCCGGGACGACAAGCTCCTACGGGCAGTACTTC. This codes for CAWSPGTTSSYGQYF. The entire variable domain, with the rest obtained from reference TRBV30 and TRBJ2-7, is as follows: SQTIHQWPATLVQPVGSPLSLECTVEGTSNPNLYWYRQAAGRGLQLLFYSVGIGQISSEVPQNLSASRPQDRQFILSSKKLLLSDSGFYLCAWSPGTTSSYGQYFGPGTRLTVT.

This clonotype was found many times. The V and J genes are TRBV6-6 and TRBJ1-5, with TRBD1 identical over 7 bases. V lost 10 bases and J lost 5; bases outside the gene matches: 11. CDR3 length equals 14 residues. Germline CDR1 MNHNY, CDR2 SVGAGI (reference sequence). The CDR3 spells CATSNRGGDQPQHF. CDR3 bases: TGTGCCACCTCTAACAGGGGCGGCGATCAGCCCCAGCATTTT.

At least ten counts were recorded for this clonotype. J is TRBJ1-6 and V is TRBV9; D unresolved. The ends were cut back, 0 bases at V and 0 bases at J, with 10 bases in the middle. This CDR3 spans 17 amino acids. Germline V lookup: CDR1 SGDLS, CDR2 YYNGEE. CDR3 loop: CASSVVAVSSYNSPLHF. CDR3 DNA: TGTGCCAGCAGCGTAGTGGCAGTGAGCTCCTATAATTCACCCCTCCACTTT.

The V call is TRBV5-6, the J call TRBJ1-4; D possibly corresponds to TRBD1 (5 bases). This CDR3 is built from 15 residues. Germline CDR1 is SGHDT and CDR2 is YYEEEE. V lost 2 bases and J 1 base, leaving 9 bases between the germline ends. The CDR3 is CASSFEQGTNEKLFF. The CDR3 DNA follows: TGTGCCAGCAGCTTTGAGCAGGGAACTAATGAAAAACTGTTTTTT.

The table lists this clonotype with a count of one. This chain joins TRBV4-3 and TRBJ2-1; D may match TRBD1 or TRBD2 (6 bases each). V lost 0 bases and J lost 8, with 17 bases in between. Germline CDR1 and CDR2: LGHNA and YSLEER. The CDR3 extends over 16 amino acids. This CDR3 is CASSQEVRGRDHEQFF. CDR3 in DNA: TGCGCCAGCAGCCAAGAGGTACGGGGGCGCGACCATGAGCAGTTCTTC.

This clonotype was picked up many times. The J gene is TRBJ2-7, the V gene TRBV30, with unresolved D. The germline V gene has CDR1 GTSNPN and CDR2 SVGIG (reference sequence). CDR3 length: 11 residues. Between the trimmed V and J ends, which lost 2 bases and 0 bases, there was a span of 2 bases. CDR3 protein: CAWSSSYEQYF. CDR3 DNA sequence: TGTGCCTGGAGTAGCTCCTACGAGCAGTACTTC. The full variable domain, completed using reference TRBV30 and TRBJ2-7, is SQTIHQWPATLVQPVGSPLSLECTVEGTSNPNLYWYRQAAGRGLQLLFYSVGIGQISSEVPQNLSASRPQDRQFILSSKKLLLSDSGFYLCAWSSSYEQYFGPGTRLTVT.

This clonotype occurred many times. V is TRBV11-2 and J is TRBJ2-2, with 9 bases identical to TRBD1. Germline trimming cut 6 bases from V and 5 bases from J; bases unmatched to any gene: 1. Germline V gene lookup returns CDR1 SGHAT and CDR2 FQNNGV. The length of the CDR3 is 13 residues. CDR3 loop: CASRGQGTGELFF. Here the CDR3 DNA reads TGTGCCAGCAGGGGACAGGGTACCGGGGAGCTGTTTTTT.

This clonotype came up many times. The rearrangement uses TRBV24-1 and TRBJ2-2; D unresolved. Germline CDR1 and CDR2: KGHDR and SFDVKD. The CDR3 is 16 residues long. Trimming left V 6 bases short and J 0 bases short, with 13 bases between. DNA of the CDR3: TGTGCCACCAGTCCAACTTCCCCTGCGAACACCGGGGAGCTGTTTTTT. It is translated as CATSPTSPANTGELFF.

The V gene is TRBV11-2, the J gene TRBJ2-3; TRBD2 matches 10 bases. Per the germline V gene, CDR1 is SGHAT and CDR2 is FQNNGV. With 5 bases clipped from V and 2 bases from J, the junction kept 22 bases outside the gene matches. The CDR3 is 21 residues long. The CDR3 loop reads CASSTVRKREGIQFDTDTQYF. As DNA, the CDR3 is TGTGCCAGCAGCACCGTCCGAAAGCGGGAGGGCATTCAATTCGACACAGATACGCAGTATTTT.

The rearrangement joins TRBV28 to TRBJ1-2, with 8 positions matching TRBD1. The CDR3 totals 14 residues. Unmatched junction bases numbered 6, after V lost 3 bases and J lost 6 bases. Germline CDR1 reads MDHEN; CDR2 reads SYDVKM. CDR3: CASSFLETGDGYTF. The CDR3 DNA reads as TGTGCCAGCAGTTTCCTGGAGACAGGGGATGGCTACACCTTC.

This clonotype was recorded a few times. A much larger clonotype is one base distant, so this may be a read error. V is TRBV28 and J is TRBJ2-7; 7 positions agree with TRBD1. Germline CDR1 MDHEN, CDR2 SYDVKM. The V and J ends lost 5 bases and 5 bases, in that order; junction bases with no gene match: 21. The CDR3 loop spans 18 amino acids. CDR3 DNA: TGTGCCAGCAGTCCCCCACGATACCGGGACAGTCTGGGGGACGAGCAGTACTTC. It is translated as CASSPPRYRDSLGDEQYF.

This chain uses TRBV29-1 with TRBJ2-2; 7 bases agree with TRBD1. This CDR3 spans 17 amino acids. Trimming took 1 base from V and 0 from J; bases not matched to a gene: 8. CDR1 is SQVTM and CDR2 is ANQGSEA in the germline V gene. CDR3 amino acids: CSVEAARDRPNTGELFF. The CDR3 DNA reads TGCAGCGTTGAAGCGGCTCGGGACAGACCGAACACCGGGGAGCTGTTTTTT.

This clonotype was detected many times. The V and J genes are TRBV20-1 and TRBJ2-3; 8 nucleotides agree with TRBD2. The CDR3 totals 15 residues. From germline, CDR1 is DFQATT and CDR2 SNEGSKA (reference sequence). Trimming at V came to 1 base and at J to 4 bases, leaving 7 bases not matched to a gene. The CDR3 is CSARALREAADTQYF. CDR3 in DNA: TGCAGTGCTAGAGCTCTGCGGGAGGCCGCAGATACGCAGTATTTT.

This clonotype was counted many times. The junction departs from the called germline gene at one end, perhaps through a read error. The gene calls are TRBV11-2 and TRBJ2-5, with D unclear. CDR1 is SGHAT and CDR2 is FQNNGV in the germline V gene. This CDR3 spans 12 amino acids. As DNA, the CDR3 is TGCGCCAGCAGCTTGGATGGAGAGACCCAGTACTTC. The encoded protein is CASSLDGETQYF. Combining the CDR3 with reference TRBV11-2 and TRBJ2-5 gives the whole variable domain EAGVAQSPRYKIIEKRQSVAFWCNPISGHATLYWYQQILGQGPKLLIQFQNNGVVDDSQLPKDRFSAERLKGVDSTLKIQPAKLEDSAVYLCASSLDGETQYFGPGTRLLVL.

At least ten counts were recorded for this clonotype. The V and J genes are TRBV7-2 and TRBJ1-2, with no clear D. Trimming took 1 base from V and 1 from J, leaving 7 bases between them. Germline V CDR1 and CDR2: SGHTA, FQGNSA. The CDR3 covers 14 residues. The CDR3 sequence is CASSLVAVNYGYTF. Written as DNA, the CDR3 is TGTGCCAGCAGCTTAGTGGCAGTTAACTATGGCTACACCTTC.